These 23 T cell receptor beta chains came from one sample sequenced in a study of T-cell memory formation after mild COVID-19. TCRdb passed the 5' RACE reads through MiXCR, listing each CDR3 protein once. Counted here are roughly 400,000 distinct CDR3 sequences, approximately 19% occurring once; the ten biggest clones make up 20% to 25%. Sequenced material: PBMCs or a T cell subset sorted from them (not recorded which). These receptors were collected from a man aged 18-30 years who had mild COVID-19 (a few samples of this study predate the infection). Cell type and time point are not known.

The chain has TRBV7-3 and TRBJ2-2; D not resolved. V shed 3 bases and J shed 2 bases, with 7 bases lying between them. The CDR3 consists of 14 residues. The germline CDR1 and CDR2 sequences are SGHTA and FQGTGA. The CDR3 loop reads CASSFGPNTGELFF. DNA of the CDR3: TGTGCCAGCAGCTTCGGACCTAACACCGGGGAGCTGTTTTTT.

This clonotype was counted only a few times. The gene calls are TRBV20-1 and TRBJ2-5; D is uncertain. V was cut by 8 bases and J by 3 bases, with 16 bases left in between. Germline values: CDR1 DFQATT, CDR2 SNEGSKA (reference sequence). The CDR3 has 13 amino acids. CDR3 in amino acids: CSPSKGSKETQYF. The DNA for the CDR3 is TGCAGTCCGTCGAAGGGCAGCAAAGAGACCCAGTACTTC.

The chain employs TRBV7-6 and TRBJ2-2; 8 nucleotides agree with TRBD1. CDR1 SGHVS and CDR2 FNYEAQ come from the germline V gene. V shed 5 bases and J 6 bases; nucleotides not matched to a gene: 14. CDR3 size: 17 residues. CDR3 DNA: TGTGCCAGCAGCCCTGGATGGCAGGGGGCTAAGTCCGGGGAGCTGTTTTTT. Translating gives CASSPGWQGAKSGELFF. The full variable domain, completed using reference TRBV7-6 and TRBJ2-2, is GAGVSQSPRYKVTKRGQDVALRCDPISGHVSLYWYRQALGQGPEFLTYFNYEAQQDKSGLPNDRFSAERPEGSISTLTIQRTEQRDSAMYRCASSPGWQGAKSGELFFGEGSRLTVL.

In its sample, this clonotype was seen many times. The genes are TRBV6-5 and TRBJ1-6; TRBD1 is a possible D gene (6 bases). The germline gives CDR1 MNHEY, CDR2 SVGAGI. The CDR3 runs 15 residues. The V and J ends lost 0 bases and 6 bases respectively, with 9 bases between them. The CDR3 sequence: CASSYSIQGNSPLHF. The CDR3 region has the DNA TGTGCCAGCAGTTACTCGATACAGGGTAATTCACCCCTCCACTTT.

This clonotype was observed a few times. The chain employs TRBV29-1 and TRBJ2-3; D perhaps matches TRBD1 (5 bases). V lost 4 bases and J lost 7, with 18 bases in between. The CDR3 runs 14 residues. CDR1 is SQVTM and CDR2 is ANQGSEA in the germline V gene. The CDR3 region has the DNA TGCAGCGTTGGCCAGAATACAGGTCCTAATACGCAGTATTTT. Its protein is CSVGQNTGPNTQYF.

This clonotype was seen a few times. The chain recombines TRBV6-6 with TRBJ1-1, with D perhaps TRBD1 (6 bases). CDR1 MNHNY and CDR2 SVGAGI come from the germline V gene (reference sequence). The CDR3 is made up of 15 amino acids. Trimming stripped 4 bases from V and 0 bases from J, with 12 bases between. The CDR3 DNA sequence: TGTGCCAGCAGTTTACGGACAGTAATGAACACTGAAGCTTTCTTT. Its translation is CASSLRTVMNTEAFF.

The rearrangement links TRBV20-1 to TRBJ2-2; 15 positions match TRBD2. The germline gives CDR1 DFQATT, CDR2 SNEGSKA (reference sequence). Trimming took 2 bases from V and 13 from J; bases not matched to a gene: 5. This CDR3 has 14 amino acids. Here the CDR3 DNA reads TGCAGTGCTAGACGGACTAGCGGGGGGGCCCGGCTGTTTTTT. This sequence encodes CSARRTSGGARLFF.

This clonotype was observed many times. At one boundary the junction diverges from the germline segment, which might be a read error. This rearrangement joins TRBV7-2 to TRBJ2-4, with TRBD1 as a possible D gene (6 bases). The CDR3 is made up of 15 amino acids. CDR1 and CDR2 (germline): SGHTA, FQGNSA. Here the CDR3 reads CASSYSTIKQGVHFF. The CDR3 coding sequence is TGTGCCAGCAGCTACAGTACCATTAAACAGGGAGTCCACTTCTTC.

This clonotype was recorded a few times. Written as DNA, the CDR3 is TGCGCCAGCAGCCCAGTAGGGGGTAGTGTCCACACTGAAGCTTTCTTT. Translation: CASSPVGGSVHTEAFF. The V gene is TRBV4-1, the J gene TRBJ1-1; weak D call: TRBD1 (6 bases). From germline, CDR1 is MGHRA and CDR2 YSYEKL. V shed 4 bases and J shed 3 bases, with 18 bases lying between them. CDR3 length: 16 residues.

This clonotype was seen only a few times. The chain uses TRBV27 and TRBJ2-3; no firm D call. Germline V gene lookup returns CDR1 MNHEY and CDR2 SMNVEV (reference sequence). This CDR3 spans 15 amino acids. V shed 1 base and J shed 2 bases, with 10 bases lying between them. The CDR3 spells CASSLFFGLTDTQYF. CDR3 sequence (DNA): TGTGCCAGCAGTTTATTTTTTGGGCTCACAGATACGCAGTATTTT.

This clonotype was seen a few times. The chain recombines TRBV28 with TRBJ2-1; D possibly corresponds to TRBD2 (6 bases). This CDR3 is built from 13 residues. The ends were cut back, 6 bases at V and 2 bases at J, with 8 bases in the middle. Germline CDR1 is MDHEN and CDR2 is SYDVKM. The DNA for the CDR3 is TGTGCCAGCAGGTTAGCGGCCTACAATGAGCAGTTCTTC. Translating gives CASRLAAYNEQFF.

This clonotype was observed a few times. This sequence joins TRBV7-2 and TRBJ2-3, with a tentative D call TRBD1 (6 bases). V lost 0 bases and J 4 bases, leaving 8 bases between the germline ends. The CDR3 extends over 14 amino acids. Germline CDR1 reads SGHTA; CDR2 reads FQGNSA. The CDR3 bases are TGTGCCAGCAGCTTAGCGACAGGTTCAGATACGCAGTATTTT. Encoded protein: CASSLATGSDTQYF.

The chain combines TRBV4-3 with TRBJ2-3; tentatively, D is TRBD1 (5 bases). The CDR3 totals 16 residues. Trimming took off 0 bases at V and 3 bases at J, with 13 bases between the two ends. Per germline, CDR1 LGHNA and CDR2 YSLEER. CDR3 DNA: TGCGCCAGCAGCCAAGATCCTGCAGGGTCAACAGATACGCAGTATTTT. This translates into CASSQDPAGSTDTQYF.

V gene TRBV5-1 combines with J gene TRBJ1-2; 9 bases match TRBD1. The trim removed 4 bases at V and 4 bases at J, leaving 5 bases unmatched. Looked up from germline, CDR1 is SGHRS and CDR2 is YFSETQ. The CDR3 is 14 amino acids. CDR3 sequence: CASSEGTGPYGYTF. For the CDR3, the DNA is TGCGCCAGCAGCGAGGGGACAGGGCCCTATGGCTACACCTTC.

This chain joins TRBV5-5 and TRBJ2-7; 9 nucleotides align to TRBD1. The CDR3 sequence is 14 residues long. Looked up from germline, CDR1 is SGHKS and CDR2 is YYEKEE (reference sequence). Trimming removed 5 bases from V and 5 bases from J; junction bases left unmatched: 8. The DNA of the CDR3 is TGTGCCAGCAGGCGACCGGGACAGGGACACGAGCAGTACGTC. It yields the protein CASRRPGQGHEQYV.

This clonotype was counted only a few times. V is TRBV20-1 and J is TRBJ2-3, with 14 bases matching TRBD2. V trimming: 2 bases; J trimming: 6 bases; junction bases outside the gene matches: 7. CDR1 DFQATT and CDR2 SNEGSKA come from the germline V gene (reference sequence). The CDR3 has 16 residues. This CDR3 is CSARRLAGGRRDTQYF. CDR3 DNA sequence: TGCAGTGCTAGACGACTAGCGGGGGGGCGACGGGATACGCAGTATTTT.

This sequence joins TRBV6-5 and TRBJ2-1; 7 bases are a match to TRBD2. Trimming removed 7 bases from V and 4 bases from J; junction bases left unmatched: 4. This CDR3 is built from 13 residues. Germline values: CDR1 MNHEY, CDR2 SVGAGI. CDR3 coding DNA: TGTGCCAGCACACACGGGGGGTACAATGAGCAGTTCTTC. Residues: CASTHGGYNEQFF.

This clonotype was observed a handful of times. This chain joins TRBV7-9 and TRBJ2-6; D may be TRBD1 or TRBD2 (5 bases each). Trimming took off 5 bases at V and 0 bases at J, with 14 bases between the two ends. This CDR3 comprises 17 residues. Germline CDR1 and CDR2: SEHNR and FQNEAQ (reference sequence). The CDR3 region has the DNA TGTGCCAGCAGCACCCGGGACGTATACTCTGGGGCCAACGTCCTGACTTTC. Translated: CASSTRDVYSGANVLTF.

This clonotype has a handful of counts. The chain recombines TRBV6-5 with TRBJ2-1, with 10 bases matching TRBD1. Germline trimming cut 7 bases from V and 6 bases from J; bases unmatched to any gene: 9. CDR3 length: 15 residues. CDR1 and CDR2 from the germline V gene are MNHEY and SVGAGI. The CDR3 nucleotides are TGTGCCAGCAATCCCGGGACAGGGGTCTTCAATGAGCAGTTCTTC. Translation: CASNPGTGVFNEQFF.

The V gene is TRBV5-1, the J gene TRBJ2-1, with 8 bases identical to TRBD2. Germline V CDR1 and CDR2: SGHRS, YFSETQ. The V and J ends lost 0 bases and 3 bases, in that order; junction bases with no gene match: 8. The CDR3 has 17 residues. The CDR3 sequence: CASSLGPRGGDYNEQFF. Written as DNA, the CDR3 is TGCGCCAGCAGCTTGGGACCCCGGGGGGGTGACTACAATGAGCAGTTCTTC.

In DNA, the CDR3 is TGCGCCAGCAGCTTGAACGTGGGGGTTATATATGGCTACACCTTC. Translating it yields CASSLNVGVIYGYTF. The chain recombines TRBV5-1 with TRBJ1-2; a weak D match, TRBD1 (5 bases). This CDR3 has 15 amino acids. The V end lost 1 base, the J end lost 5 bases, and 15 bases lay between the germline ends. CDR1 SGHRS and CDR2 YFSETQ come from the germline V gene.

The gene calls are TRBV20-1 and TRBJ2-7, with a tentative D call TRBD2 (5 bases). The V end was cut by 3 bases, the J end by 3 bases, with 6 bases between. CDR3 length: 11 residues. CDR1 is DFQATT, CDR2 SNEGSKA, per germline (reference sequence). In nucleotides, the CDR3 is TGCAGTGCTAGCGGGGTCTACGAGCAGTACGTC. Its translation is CSASGVYEQYV.

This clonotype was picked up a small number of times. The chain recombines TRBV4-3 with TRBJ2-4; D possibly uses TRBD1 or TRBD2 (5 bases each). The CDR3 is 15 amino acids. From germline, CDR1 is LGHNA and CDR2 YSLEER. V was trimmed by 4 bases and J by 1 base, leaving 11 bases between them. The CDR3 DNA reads TGCGCCAGCAGCCCGGGGACGCAGGCCAAAAACATTCAGTACTTC. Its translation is CASSPGTQAKNIQYF.